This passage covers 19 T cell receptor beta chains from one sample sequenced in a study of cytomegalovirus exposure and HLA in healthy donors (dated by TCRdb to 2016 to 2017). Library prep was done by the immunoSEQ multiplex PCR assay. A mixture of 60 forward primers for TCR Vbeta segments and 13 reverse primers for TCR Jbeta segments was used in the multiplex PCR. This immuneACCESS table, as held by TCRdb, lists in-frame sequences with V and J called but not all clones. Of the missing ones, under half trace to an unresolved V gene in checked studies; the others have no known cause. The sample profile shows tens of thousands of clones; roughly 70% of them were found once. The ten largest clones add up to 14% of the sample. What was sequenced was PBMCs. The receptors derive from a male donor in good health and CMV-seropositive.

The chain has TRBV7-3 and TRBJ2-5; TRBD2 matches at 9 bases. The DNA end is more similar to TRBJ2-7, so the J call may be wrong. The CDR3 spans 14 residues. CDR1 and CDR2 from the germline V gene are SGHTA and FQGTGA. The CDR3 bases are TGTGCCAGCAGCTTAGCGGGAGGGCTGAACGAGCAGTACTTC. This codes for CASSLAGGLNEQYF.

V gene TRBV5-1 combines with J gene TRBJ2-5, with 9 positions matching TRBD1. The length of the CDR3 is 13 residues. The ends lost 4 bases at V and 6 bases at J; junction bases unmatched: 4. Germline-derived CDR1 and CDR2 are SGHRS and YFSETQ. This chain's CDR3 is CASSLDRGQTQYF. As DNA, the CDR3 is TGCGCCAGCAGCCTGGACAGGGGACAGACCCAGTACTTC.

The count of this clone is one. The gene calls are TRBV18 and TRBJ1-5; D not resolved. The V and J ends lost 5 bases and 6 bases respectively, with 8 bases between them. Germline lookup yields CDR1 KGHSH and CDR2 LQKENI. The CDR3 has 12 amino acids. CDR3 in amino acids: CASSTPGQPQHF. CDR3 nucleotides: TGTGCCAGCTCAACCCCGGGTCAGCCCCAGCATTTT.

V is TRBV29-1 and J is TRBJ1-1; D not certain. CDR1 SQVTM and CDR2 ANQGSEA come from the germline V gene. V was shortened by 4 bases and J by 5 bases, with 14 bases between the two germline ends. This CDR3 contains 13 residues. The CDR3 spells CSVAGSGGTEAFF. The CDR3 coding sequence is TGCAGCGTTGCGGGGTCAGGTGGGACTGAAGCTTTCTTT.

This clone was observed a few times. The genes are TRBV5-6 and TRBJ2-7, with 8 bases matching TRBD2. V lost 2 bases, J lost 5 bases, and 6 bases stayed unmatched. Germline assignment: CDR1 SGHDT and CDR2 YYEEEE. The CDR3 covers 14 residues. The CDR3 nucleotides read TGTGCCAGCAGCTTATCCAGCGGGAGCAACGAGCAGTACTTC. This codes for CASSLSSGSNEQYF. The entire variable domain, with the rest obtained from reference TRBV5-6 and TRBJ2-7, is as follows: DAGVTQSPTHLIKTRGQQVTLRCSPKSGHDTVSWYQQALGQGPQFIFQYYEEEERQRGNFPDRFSGHQFPNYSSELNVNALLLGDSALYLCASSLSSGSNEQYFGPGTRLTVT.

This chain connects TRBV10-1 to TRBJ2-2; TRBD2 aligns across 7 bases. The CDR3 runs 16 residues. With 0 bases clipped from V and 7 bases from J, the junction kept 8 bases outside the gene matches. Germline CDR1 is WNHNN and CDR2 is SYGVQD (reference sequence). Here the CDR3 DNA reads TGCGCCAGCAGTGAGTCTAGTGGCGGGAGCGGCGGGGAGCTGTTTTTT. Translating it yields CASSESSGGSGGELFF.

The CDR3 DNA reads as TGCGCCAGCAGTGACAGGAATGAAAAACTGTTTTTT. Translation: CASSDRNEKLFF. The rearrangement joins TRBV10-1 to TRBJ1-4, with D uncertain. CDR1 and CDR2 (germline): WNHNN, SYGVQD (reference sequence). With 3 bases removed from V and 5 bases from J, the gap between germline ends came to 4 bases. The CDR3 is made up of 12 amino acids.

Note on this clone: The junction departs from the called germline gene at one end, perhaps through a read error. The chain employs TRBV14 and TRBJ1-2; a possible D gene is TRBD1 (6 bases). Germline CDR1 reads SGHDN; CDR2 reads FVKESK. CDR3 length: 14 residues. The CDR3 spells CASSQDLQGDGYTF. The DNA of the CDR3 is TGTGCCAGCAGTCAAGATTTACAGGGTGATGGCTACACCTTC.

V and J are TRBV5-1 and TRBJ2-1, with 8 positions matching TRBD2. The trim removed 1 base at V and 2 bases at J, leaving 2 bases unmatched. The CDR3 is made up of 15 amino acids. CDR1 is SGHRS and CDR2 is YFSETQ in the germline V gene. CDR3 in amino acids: CASSLTSGAYNEQFF. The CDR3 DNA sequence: TGCGCCAGCAGCTTGACTAGCGGAGCCTACAATGAGCAGTTCTTC.

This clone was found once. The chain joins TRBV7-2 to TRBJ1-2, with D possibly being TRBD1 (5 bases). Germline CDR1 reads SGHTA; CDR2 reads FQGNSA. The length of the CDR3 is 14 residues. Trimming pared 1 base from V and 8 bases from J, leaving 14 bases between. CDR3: CASSLGPGQRGYTF. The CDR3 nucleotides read TGTGCCAGCAGCTTAGGACCCGGACAAAGAGGCTACACCTTC.

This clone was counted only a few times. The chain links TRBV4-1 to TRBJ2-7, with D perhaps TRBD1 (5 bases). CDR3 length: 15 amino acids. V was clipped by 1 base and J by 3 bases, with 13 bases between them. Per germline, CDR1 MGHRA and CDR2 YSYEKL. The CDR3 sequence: CASSQVQGGDYEQYF. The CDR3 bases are TGCGCCAGCAGCCAAGTCCAGGGTGGGGACTACGAGCAGTACTTC.

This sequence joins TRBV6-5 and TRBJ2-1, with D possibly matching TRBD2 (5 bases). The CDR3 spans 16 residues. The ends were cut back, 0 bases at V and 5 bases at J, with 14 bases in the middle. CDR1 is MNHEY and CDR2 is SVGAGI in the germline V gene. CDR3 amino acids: CASSYSAGRANNEQFF. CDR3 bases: TGTGCCAGCAGTTACTCAGCTGGGCGGGCGAACAATGAGCAGTTCTTC.

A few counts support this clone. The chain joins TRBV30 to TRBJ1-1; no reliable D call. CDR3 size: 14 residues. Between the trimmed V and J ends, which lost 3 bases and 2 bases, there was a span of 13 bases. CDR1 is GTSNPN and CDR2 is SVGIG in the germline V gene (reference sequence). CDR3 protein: CAWSRDGANTEAFF. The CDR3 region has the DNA TGTGCCTGGAGCCGTGACGGAGCCAACACTGAAGCTTTCTTT.

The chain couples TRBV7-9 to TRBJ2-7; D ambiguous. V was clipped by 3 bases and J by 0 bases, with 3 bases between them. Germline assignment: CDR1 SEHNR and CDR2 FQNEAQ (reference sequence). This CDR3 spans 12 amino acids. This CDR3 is CASSLYSYEQYF. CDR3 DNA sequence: TGTGCCAGCAGCTTGTACTCCTACGAGCAGTACTTC.

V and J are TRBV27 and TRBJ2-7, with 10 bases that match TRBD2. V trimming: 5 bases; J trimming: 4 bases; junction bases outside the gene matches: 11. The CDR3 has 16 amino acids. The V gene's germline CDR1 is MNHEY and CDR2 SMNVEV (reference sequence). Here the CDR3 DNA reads TGTGCCAGCAGTAAGAATCCGAGCGGGGGGGCTTACGAGCAGTACTTC. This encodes CASSKNPSGGAYEQYF.

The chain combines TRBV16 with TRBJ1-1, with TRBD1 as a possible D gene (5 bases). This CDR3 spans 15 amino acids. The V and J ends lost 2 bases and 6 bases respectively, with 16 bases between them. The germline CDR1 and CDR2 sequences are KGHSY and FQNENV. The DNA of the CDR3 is TGTGCCAGCAGCCAAATCCCTACAGGTAACGCTGAAGCTTTCTTT. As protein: CASSQIPTGNAEAFF.

The CDR3 protein is CASSIVEGVSGELFF. The CDR3 bases are TGTGCCAGTAGTATCGTGGAGGGTGTCTCCGGGGAGCTGTTTTTT. The chain uses TRBV19 and TRBJ2-2, with D maybe TRBD2 (6 bases). The germline V and J ends were trimmed by 3 bases and 6 bases, with 14 bases remaining between them. The CDR3 spans 15 residues. CDR1 is LNHDA, CDR2 SQIVND, per germline (reference sequence).

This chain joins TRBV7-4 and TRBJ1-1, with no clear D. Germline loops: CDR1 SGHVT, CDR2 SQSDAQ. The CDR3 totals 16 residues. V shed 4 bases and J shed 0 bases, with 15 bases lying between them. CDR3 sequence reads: CASSSPPRVLNTEAFF. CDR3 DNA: TGTGCCAGCAGCTCCCCCCCCCGAGTCCTGAACACTGAAGCTTTCTTT.

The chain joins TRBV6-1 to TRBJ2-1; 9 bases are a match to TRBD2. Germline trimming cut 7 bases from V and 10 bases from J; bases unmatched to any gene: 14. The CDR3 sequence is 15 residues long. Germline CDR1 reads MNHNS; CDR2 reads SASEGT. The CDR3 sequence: CASKVSAGGGHEQFF. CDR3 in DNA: TGTGCCAGCAAGGTTTCGGCGGGAGGGGGTCACGAGCAGTTCTTC.